Each of the 9 T cell receptor beta chains below was sequenced from the same sample in a study of blood T cell repertoires in COVID-19. Sequencing was performed with immunoSEQ multiplex PCR; in TCRdb, only in-frame clones are kept and a portion is missing. This table has 200,000 to 250,000 clones, about 88% appearing once. Sequencing used PBMCs or T cells enriched from blood (not recorded which). The source is a woman under 40 who had recovered from COVID-19.

V usage is TRBV25-1 and J usage is TRBJ2-3; 11 bases line up with TRBD2. Trimming removed 4 bases from V and 1 base from J; junction bases left unmatched: 7. The CDR3 extends over 17 amino acids. The germline V gene encodes CDR1 MGHDK and CDR2 SYGVNS. The CDR3 region has the DNA TGTGCCAGCAGTGGCTATACTAGCGGGGGAGGCACAGATACGCAGTATTTT. Translating it yields CASSGYTSGGGTDTQYF.

J is TRBJ2-7 and V is TRBV27; D might be TRBD1 (6 bases). CDR1 and CDR2 (germline): MNHEY, SMNVEV (reference sequence). The CDR3 is 13 amino acids. Trimming left V 3 bases short and J 10 bases short, with 16 bases between. The DNA for the CDR3 is TGTGCCAGCAGTTTTCGGGCGAACAGGGAACAGTACTTC. It specifies CASSFRANREQYF.

The chain combines TRBV9 with TRBJ2-7, with TRBD2 matching 8 bases. This CDR3 has 14 amino acids. The V gene's germline CDR1 is SGDLS and CDR2 YYNGEE. V lost 1 base to trimming and J lost 7 bases; unmatched junction nucleotides: 7. The CDR3 DNA reads as TGTGCCAGCAGCGTAACGGGAGGGGGAAAGGAGCAGTACTTC. This encodes CASSVTGGGKEQYF.

The chain has TRBV14 and TRBJ2-3, with 8 nucleotides matching TRBD2. CDR1 and CDR2 (germline): SGHDN, FVKESK. This CDR3 spans 14 amino acids. Trimming took 1 base from V and 4 from J; bases not matched to a gene: 1. Here the CDR3 reads CASSQAGGADTQYF. The CDR3 nucleotides are TGTGCCAGCAGCCAAGCGGGGGGGGCAGATACGCAGTATTTT.

The chain couples TRBV5-1 to TRBJ2-1; no definite D call. This CDR3 is 11 amino acids long. Trimming took off 0 bases at V and 10 bases at J, with 5 bases between the two ends. Per germline, CDR1 SGHRS and CDR2 YFSETQ. The CDR3 reads CASSLAEEQFF. In DNA form, the CDR3 reads TGCGCCAGCAGCTTGGCGGAGGAGCAGTTCTTC.

Only one count was recorded for this clone. The rearrangement joins TRBV6-5 to TRBJ2-1, with 10 bases identical to TRBD2. The CDR3 extends over 15 amino acids. Trimming took 4 bases from V and 2 from J; bases not matched to a gene: 2. Germline V gene lookup returns CDR1 MNHEY and CDR2 SVGAGI. DNA of the CDR3: TGTGCCAGCAGTTTAGCGGGGGGCCCCTACAATGAGCAGTTCTTC. This sequence encodes CASSLAGGPYNEQFF.

This chain links TRBV7-3 with TRBJ1-2; D remains unclear. This CDR3 is built from 13 residues. V lost 3 bases, J lost 2 bases, and 7 bases lay in between. Germline assignment: CDR1 SGHTA and CDR2 FQGTGA. The CDR3 DNA follows: TGTGCCAGCAGCTTTTCACAGAACTATGGCTACACCTTC. Translated: CASSFSQNYGYTF.

This chain joins TRBV7-9 and TRBJ1-2; 9 nucleotides agree with TRBD1. The CDR3 is made up of 14 amino acids. Germline V lookup: CDR1 SEHNR, CDR2 FQNEAQ (reference sequence). Losses at the gene ends were 6 bases for V and 4 bases for J; bases not matched to a gene: 6. CDR3 DNA sequence: TGTGCCAGCAGGCCGGGACAGGGAACCTATGGCTACACCTTC. Its translation: CASRPGQGTYGYTF.

The rearrangement links TRBV4-2 to TRBJ2-3; TRBD2 matches at 16 bases. The CDR3 is 22 amino acids. V lost 0 bases and J lost 4; bases outside the gene matches: 16. The germline V gene encodes CDR1 LGHNA and CDR2 YNFKEQ. In DNA form, the CDR3 reads TGTGCCAGCAGCCAAGACCGCACACCGGGACTAGCGGGGGGGCTAGGCTCAGATACGCAGTATTTT. This sequence encodes CASSQDRTPGLAGGLGSDTQYF.